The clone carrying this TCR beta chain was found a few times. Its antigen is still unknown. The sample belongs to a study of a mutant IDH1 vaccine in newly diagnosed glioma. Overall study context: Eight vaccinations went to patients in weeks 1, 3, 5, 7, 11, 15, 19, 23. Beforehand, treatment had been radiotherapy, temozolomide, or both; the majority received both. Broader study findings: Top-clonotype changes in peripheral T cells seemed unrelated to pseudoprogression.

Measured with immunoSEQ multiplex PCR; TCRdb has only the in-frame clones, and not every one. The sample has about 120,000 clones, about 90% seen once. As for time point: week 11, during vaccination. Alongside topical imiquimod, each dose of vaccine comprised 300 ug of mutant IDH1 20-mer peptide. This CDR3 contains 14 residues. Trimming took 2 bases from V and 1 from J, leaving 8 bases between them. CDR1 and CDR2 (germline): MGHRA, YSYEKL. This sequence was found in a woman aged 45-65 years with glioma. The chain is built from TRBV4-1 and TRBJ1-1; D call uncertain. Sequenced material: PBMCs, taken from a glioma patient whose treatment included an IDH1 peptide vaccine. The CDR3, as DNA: TGCGCCAGCAGCCAATCCGGATCGAACACTGAAGCTTTCTTT. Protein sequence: CASSQSGSNTEAFF.